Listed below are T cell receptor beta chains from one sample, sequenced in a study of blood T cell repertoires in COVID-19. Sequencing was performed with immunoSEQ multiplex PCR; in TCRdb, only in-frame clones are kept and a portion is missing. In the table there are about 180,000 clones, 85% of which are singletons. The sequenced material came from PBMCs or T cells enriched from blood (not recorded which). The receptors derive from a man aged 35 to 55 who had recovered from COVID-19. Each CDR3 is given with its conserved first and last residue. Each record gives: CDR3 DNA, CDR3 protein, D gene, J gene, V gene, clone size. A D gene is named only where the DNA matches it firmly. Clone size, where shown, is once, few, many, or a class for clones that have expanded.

TGTGCCAGCAGCCAAGGGGGAGGACCCAGCTCTGGAAACACCATATATTTT CASSQGGGPSSGNTIYF - TRBJ1-3 TRBV3-1/TRBV3-2 -
TGTGCCAGCAGCTTCTACAGGGAAGTCGGAGGAGAGACCCAGTACTTC CASSFYREVGGETQYF - TRBJ2-5 TRBV5-4 -
TGTGCCGTACCCCCGAAGACTAGCGGGGGGGGTACCGGGGAGCTGTTTTTT CAVPPKTSGGGTGELFF TRBD2 TRBJ2-2 TRBV7-6 -
TGTGCCACCAGTGATTCAGGGGGCTTCGAGACCCAGTACTTC CATSDSGGFETQYF TRBD1 TRBJ2-5 TRBV24-1 -
TGTGCCAGCAGTGGAGGGAGGCAGCCCCAGCATTTT CASSGGRQPQHF - TRBJ1-5 TRBV28 few
TGTGCCAGCAGTCACGGGACAGGGGAAGGCTACACCTTC CASSHGTGEGYTF TRBD1 TRBJ1-2 TRBV12-3/TRBV12-4 -
TGTGCCAGCAGTTACTCAGGACAGCCCTATGGCTACACCTTC CASSYSGQPYGYTF - TRBJ1-2 TRBV6-5 once
TGTGCCAGCAGCCCCCCCTGGAGGAGCTCCTATAATTCACCCCTCCACTTT CASSPPWRSSYNSPLHF - TRBJ1-6 TRBV6-2/TRBV6-3 -
TGTGCCAGCAGTGACGAGACTGTGAGGGGGTATAGCAATCAGCCCCAGCATTTT CASSDETVRGYSNQPQHF - TRBJ1-5 TRBV6-4 -
TGTGCCAGCAGCCGTGACAGGGTAGGGTACACTGAAGCTTTCTTT CASSRDRVGYTEAFF TRBD1 TRBJ1-1 TRBV6-5 few
TGCAGCGTTCGAGGGACAGGGGAGCCCTTGGATGGCTACACCTTC CSVRGTGEPLDGYTF TRBD1 TRBJ1-2 TRBV29-1 -
TGTGCCAGCAGCCAAACCTACAATGAGCAGTTCTTC CASSQTYNEQFF - TRBJ2-1 TRBV7-9 -
TGTGCCAGCAGTTTTTTCTGGGACAGGGGGCTTAGGAACACTGAAGCTTTCTTT CASSFFWDRGLRNTEAFF TRBD1 TRBJ1-1 TRBV28 -
TGTGCCAGCTCACCAATGGGGACAGGGACGGGCACTGAAGCTTTCTTT CASSPMGTGTGTEAFF TRBD1 TRBJ1-1 TRBV18 -
TGTGCCAGCAGCCAAGCTGGTCTAAGACACGACAAAAACATTCAGTACTTC CASSQAGLRHDKNIQYF - TRBJ2-4 TRBV3-1/TRBV3-2 once
TGCGCCAGCAGCCCCGCGGGACAGGGAGGTTCTGAGCAGTTCTTC CASSPAGQGGSEQFF TRBD1 TRBJ2-1 TRBV5-1 -